This T cell receptor beta chain stems from a study of control samples from healthy donors and cancer patients. V lost 2 bases to trimming and J lost 0 bases, with 8 bases between them. The germline CDR1 and CDR2 sequences are SGHRS and YFSETQ. This CDR3 contains 14 residues. Generated by immunoSEQ multiplex PCR, the TCRdb table keeps only in-frame clones and is missing some. This table has under 450,000 clones, 90% appearing once. The receptor comes from a man between 35 and 55 years old with head and neck cancer. What was sequenced was PBMCs. V usage is TRBV5-1 and J usage is TRBJ1-2, with D uncertain. The CDR3 protein is CASSLDNSNYGYTF. In nucleotides, the CDR3 is TGCGCCAGCAGCTTAGACAATTCTAACTATGGCTACACCTTC. Together with reference TRBV5-1 and TRBJ1-2, the CDR3 gives the full variable domain: KAGVTQTPRYLIKTRGQQVTLSCSPISGHRSVSWYQQTPGQGLQFLFEYFSETQRNKGNFPGRFSGRQFSNSRSEMNVSTLELGDSALYLCASSLDNSNYGYTFGSGTRLTVV.